Sequencing of this TCR beta chain was carried out in a study of CXCR3-negative and CXCR3-positive naive CD8 T cells. The CDR3 totals 14 residues. The study made its TRB cDNA libraries by 5' RACE, adding UMI labels. TCRdb re-called the 5' RACE reads, yielding one record per CDR3 amino acid sequence without DNA. The table for this sample gives tens of thousands of distinct CDR3 sequences. Of note for this clonotype: Its antigen is unknown.

Findings and limits, study-wide: Memory CD8+ cells had much lower diversity, and both naive subsets had comparably high diversity. Across naive subsets, surface CD5 expression was comparable, and TCR strength was inferred from properties of the TRB CDR3. More hydrophobic TRB CDR3s occurred in CXCR3-positive than in CXCR3-negative naive cells.

Sample: naive CXCR3- CD8+ T cells from blood. Subset defined: CD45RO-CCR7+CD27+CD95- naive CD8+ T cells lacking CXCR3 (TNR3-). The chain combines TRBV12-3 or TRBV12-4 with TRBJ2-7. The receptor's source is a human donor in good health. Some clones in this sample may be carry-over from other donors' samples. The CDR3 here is CASSLVDSSYEQYF.